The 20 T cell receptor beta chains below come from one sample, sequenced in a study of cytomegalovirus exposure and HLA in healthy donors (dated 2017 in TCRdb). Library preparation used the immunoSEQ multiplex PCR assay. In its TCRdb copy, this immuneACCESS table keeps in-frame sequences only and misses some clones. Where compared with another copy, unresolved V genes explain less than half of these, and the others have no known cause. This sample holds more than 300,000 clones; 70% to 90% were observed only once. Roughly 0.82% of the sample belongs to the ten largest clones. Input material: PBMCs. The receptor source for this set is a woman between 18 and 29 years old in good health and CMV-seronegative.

The CDR3 protein is CASSLSSGYNEQFF. In DNA form, the CDR3 reads TGCGCCAGCAGCTTGTCGAGCGGTTACAATGAGCAGTTCTTC. The V call is TRBV5-1, the J call TRBJ2-1; TRBD2 might be the D (5 bases). Germline values: CDR1 SGHRS, CDR2 YFSETQ. Between the trimmed V and J ends, which lost 1 base and 4 bases, there was a span of 9 bases. The CDR3 length is 14 residues.

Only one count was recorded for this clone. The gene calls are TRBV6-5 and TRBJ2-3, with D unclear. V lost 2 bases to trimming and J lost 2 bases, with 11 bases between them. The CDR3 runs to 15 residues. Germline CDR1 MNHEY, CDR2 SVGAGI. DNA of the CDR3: TGTGCCAGCAGTTACGGCAGAGGTCACACAGATACGCAGTATTTT. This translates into CASSYGRGHTDTQYF.

The CDR3 loop is CASREGRTGELFF. The CDR3 DNA sequence: TGTGCCAGCAGGGAGGGTCGAACCGGGGAGCTGTTTTTT. The chain employs TRBV6-5 and TRBJ2-2; a possible D gene is TRBD2 (6 bases). This CDR3 has 13 amino acids. CDR1 is MNHEY, CDR2 SVGAGI, per germline. Trimming cost V 6 bases and J 5 bases, with 10 bases left between them.

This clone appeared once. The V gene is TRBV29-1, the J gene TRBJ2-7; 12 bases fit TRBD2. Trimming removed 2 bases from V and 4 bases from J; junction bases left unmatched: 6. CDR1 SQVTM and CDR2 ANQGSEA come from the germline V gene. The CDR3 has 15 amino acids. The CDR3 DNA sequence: TGCAGCGTTGAAATTGGACTAGCGGGATCGTACGAGCAGTACTTC. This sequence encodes CSVEIGLAGSYEQYF.

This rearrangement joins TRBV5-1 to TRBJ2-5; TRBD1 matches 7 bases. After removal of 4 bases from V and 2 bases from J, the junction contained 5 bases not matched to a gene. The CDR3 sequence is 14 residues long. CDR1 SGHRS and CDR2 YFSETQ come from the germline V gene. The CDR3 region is CASSPRQGQETQYF. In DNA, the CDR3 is TGCGCCAGCAGCCCTAGACAGGGTCAAGAGACCCAGTACTTC.

In nucleotides, the CDR3 is TGTGCCAGCAGCCCGCGAGACAGGGGCTCAACTAATGAAAAACTGTTTTTT. It encodes CASSPRDRGSTNEKLFF. The V call is TRBV13, the J call TRBJ1-4; 8 bases agree with TRBD1. Germline V gene sequence: CDR1 PRHDT, CDR2 FYEKMQ (reference sequence). This CDR3 contains 17 residues. V was pared by 5 bases and J by 0 bases, with 8 bases of the junction left unmatched.

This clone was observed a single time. The CDR3 loop reads CASSVEAGQGQETQYF. The CDR3 coding sequence is TGTGCCAGCAGCGTAGAGGCGGGACAGGGGCAAGAGACCCAGTACTTC. The J gene is TRBJ2-5, the V gene TRBV9; TRBD1 agrees at 10 bases. CDR1 SGDLS and CDR2 YYNGEE come from the germline V gene. V trimming: 0 bases; J trimming: 2 bases; junction bases outside the gene matches: 4. The CDR3 is 16 residues long.

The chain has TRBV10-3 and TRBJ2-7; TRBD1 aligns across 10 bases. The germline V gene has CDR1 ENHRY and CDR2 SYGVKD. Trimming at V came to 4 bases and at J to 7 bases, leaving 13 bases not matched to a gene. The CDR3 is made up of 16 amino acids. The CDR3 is CAISGSGTGVSWEQYF. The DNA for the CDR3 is TGTGCCATCAGTGGGAGCGGGACAGGGGTGTCGTGGGAGCAGTACTTC.

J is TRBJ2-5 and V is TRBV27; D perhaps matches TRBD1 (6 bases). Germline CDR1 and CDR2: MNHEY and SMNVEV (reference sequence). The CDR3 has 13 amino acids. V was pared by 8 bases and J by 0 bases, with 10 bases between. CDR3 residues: CASGDRYQETQYF. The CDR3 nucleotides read TGTGCCAGCGGCGACAGGTACCAAGAGACCCAGTACTTC.

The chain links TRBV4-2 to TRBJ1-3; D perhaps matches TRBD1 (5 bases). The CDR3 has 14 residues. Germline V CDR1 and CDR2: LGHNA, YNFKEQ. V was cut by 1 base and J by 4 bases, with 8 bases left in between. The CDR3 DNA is TGTGCCAGCAGCCAAGCTTACAGGGGAAACACCATATATTTT. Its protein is CASSQAYRGNTIYF.

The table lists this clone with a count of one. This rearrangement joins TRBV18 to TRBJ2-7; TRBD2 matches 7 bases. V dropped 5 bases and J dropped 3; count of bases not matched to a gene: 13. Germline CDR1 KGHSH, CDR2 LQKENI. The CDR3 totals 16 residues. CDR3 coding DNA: TGTGCCAGCTCAGAAGGAGGAGGACTAGTAATCTACGAGCAGTACTTC. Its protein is CASSEGGGLVIYEQYF.

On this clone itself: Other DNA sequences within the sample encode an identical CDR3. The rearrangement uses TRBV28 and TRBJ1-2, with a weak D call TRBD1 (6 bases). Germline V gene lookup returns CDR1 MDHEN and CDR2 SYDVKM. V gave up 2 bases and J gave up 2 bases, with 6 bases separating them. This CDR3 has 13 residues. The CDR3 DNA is TGTGCCAGCAGTTTACAGGGGAACTATGGCTACACCTTC. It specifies CASSLQGNYGYTF.

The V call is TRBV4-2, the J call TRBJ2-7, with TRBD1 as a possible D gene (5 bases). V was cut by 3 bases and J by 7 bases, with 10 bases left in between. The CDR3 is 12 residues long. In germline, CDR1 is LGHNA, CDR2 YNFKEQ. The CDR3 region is CASSHSREEQYF. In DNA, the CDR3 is TGTGCCAGCAGCCACAGCAGGGAAGAGCAGTACTTC.

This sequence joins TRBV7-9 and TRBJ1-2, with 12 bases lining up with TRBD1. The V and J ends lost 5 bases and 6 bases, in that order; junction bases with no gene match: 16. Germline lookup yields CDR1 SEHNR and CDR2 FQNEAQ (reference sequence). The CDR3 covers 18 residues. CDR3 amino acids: CASSQPGQGASLSDGYTF. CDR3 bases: TGTGCCAGCAGCCAACCGGGACAGGGGGCTTCCCTTTCGGATGGCTACACCTTC.

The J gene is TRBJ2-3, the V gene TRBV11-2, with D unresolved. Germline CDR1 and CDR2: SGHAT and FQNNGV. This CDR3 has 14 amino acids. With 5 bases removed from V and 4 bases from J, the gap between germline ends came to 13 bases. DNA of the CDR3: TGTGCCAGCAGCCCAAGTCATGGCCCAGATACGCAGTATTTT. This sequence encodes CASSPSHGPDTQYF.

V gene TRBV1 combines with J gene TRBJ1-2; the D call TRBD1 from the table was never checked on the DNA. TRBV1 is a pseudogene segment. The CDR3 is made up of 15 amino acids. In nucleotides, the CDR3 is TGCACCAGCAGCCAAGGCCGGGACAGGTACTATGGCTACACCTTC. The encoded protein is CTSSQGRDRYYGYTF.

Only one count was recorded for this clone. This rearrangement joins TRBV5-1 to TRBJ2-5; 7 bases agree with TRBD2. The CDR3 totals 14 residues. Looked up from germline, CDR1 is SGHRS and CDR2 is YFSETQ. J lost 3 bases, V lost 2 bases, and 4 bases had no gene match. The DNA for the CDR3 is TGCGCCAGCAGCTTAAACGGGGGGAAAGAGACCCAGTACTTC. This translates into CASSLNGGKETQYF. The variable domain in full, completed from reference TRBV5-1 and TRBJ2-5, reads KAGVTQTPRYLIKTRGQQVTLSCSPISGHRSVSWYQQTPGQGLQFLFEYFSETQRNKGNFPGRFSGRQFSNSRSEMNVSTLELGDSALYLCASSLNGGKETQYFGPGTRLLVL.

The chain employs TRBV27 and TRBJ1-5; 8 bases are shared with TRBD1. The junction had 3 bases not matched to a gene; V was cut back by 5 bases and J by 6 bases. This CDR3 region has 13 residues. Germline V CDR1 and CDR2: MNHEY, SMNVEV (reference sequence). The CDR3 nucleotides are TGTGCCAGCAGTCTCGGACAGGGTCAGCCCCAGCATTTT. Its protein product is CASSLGQGQPQHF.

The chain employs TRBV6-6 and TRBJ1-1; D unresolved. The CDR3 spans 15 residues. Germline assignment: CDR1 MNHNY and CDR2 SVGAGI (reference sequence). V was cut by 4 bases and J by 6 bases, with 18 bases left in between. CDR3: CASSSPGRRLAEAFF. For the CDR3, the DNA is TGTGCCAGCAGTTCACCGGGAAGAAGGTTGGCTGAAGCTTTCTTT.

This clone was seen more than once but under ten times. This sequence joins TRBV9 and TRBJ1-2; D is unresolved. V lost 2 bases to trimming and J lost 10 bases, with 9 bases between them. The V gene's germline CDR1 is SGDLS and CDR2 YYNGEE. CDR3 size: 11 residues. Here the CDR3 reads CASSVGGDYTF. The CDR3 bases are TGTGCCAGCAGCGTGGGAGGAGACTACACCTTC.